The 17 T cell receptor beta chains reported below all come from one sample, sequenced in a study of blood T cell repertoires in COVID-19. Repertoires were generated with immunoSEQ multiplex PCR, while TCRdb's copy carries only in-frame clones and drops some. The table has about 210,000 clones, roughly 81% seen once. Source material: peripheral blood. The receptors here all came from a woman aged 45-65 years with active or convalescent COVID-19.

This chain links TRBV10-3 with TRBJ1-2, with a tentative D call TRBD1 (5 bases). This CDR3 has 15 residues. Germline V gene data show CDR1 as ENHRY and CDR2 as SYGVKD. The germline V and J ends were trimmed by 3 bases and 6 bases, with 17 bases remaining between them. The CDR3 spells CAISDPAGGNNGYTF. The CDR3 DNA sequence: TGTGCCATCAGTGACCCCGCGGGGGGAAACAATGGCTACACCTTC.

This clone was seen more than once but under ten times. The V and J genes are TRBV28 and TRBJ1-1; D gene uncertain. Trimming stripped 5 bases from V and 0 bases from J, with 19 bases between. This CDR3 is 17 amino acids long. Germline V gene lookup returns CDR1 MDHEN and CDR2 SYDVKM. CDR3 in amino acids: CASSPLSNSGMNTEAFF. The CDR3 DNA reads TGTGCCAGCAGTCCCCTCTCAAACAGTGGAATGAACACTGAAGCTTTCTTT. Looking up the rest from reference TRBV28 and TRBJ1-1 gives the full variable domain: DVKVTQSSRYLVKRTGEKVFLECVQDMDHENMFWYRQDPGLGLRLIYFSYDVKMKEKGDIPEGYSVSREKKERFSLILESASTNQTSMYLCASSPLSNSGMNTEAFFGQGTRLTVV.

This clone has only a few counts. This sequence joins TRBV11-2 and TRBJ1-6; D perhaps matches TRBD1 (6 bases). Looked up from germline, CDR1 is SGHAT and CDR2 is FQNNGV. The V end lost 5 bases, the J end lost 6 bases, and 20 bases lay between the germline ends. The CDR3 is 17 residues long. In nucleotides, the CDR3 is TGTGCCAGCAGCCCCATCTGGCAGGGGCCGGGTAATTCACCCCTCCACTTT. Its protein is CASSPIWQGPGNSPLHF. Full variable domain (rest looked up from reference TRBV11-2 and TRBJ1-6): EAGVAQSPRYKIIEKRQSVAFWCNPISGHATLYWYQQILGQGPKLLIQFQNNGVVDDSQLPKDRFSAERLKGVDSTLKIQPAKLEDSAVYLCASSPIWQGPGNSPLHFGNGTRLTVT.

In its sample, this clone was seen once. The CDR3 DNA reads TGTGCCAGCAGTGAAATAGGGGGCGAGAATGAGCAGTTCTTC. It yields the protein CASSEIGGENEQFF. V is TRBV6-1 and J is TRBJ2-1; the match to TRBD1 covers 7 bases. Germline V gene lookup returns CDR1 MNHNS and CDR2 SASEGT. With 2 bases clipped from V and 7 bases from J, the junction kept 5 bases outside the gene matches. The CDR3 contains 14 residues.

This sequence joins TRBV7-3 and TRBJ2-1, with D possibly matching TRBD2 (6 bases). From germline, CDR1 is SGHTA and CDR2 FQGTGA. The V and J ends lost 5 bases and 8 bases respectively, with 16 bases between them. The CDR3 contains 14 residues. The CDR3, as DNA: TGTGCCAGCAGCACGGGACTTCTTCACCATGAGCAGTTCTTC. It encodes CASSTGLLHHEQFF.

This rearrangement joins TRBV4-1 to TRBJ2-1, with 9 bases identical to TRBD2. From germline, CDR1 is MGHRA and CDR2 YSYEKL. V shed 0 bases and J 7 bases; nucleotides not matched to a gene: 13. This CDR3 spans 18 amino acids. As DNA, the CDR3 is TGCGCCAGCAGCCAAGATCGGCTAGCGGGGTTCTTTTCGAATGAGCAGTTCTTC. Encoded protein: CASSQDRLAGFFSNEQFF.

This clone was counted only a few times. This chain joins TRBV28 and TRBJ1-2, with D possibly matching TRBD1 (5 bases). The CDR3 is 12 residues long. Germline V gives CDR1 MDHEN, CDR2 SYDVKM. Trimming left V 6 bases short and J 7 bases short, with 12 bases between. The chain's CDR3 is CASSRTDSGYTF. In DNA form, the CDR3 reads TGTGCCAGCAGCCGAACCGACAGTGGCTACACCTTC.

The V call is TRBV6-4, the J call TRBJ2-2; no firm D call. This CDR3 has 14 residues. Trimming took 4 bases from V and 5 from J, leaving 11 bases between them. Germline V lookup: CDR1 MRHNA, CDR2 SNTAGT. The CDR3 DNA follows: TGTGCCAGCAGTGGCGGAGAACCGACCGGGGAGCTGTTTTTT. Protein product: CASSGGEPTGELFF.

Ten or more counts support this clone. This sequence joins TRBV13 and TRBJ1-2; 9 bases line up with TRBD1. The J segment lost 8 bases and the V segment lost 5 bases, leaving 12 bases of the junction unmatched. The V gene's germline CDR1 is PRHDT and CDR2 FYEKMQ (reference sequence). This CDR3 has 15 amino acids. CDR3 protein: CASSVSSWDREGYTF. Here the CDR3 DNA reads TGTGCCAGCAGCGTATCCTCTTGGGACAGGGAAGGCTACACCTTC.

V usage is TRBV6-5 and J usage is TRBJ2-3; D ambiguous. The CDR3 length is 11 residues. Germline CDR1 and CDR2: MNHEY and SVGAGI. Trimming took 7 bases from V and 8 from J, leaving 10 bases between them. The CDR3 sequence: CASTPPGTQYF. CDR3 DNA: TGTGCCAGCACCCCCCCCGGTACGCAGTATTTT.

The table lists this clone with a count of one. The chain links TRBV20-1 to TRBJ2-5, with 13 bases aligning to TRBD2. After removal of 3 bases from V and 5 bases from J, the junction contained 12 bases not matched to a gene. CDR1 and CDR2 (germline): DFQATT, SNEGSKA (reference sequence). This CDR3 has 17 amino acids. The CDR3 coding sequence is TGCAGTGCTAGTTCGCGGACTAGCGGGGGAAACGTGGAGACCCAGTACTTC. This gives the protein CSASSRTSGGNVETQYF.

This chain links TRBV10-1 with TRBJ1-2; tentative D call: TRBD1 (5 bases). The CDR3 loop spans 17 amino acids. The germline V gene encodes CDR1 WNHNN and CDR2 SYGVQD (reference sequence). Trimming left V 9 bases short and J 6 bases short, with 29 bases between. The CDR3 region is CASNTCDRDQNYNGYTF. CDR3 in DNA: TGCGCCAGTAACACGTGCGACAGAGACCAGAATTATAATGGCTACACCTTC.

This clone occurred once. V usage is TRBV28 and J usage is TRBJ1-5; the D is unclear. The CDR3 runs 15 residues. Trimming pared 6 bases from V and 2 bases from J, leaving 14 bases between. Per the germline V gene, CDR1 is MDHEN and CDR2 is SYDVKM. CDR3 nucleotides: TGTGCCAGCAGCTGGACCCTGGAGGGCAATCAGCCCCAGCATTTT. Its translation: CASSWTLEGNQPQHF.

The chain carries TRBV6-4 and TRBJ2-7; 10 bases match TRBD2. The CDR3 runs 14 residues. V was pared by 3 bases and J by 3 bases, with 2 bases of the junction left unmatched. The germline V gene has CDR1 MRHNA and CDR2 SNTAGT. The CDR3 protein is CASSESSGSYEQYF. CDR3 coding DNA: TGTGCCAGCAGTGAATCTAGCGGGAGCTACGAGCAGTACTTC.

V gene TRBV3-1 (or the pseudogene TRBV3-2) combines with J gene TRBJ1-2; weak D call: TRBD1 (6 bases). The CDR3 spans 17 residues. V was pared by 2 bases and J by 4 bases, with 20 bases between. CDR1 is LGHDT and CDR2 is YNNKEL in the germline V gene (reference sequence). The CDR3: CASSQLDGTQSPYGYTF. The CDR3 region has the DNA TGTGCCAGCAGCCAATTAGACGGGACACAGAGCCCCTATGGCTACACCTTC.

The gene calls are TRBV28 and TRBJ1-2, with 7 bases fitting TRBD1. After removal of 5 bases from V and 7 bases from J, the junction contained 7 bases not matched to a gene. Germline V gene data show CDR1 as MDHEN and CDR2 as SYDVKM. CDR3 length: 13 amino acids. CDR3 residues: CASSQDRSLGYTF. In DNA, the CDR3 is TGTGCCAGCAGTCAGGACAGGAGTCTTGGCTACACCTTC.

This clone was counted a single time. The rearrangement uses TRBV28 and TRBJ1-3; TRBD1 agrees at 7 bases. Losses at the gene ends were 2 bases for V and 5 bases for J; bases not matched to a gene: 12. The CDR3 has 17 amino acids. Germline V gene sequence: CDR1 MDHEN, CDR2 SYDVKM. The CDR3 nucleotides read TGTGCCAGCAGTTTAAGAGGGAGACAGGGTTTTAGAAACACCATATATTTT. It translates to CASSLRGRQGFRNTIYF.